The 27 T cell receptor beta chains below come from one sample, sequenced in a study of Ad26.COV2.S vaccination and SARS-CoV-2 variants. Produced via immunoSEQ multiplex PCR; TCRdb's table is partial and in-frame only. This sample has roughly 300,000 clones, with around 88% found just once. Treatment meaning: some 20 received Ad26.COV2.S at low or high dose, single or two shots; 5 received placebo; per-sample allocation not given. Sampling was done on day 63 after the first vaccine or placebo injection. This material consisted of peripheral blood, taken in a trial of Ad26.COV2.S vaccine versus placebo. Receptors were obtained from a person between 18 and 65 years old who received the Ad26.COV2.S COVID-19 vaccine or a placebo.

The rearrangement uses TRBV13 and TRBJ2-1; 9 nucleotides agree with TRBD2. The germline CDR1 and CDR2 sequences are PRHDT and FYEKMQ (reference sequence). This CDR3 spans 15 amino acids. Losses at the gene ends were 5 bases for V and 10 bases for J; bases not matched to a gene: 12. CDR3 region: CASSHGVAGALEQFF. In nucleotides, the CDR3 is TGTGCCAGCAGCCACGGGGTAGCGGGAGCTCTCGAGCAGTTCTTC.

This chain joins TRBV19 and TRBJ2-2; TRBD2 aligns across 8 bases. Germline CDR1 is LNHDA and CDR2 is SQIVND (reference sequence). The CDR3 consists of 14 residues. J was trimmed by 6 bases and V by 5 bases; bases with no gene match: 5. CDR3 sequence reads: CASSWGGRSGELFF. CDR3 DNA sequence: TGTGCCAGTAGTTGGGGCGGGAGGTCCGGGGAGCTGTTTTTT.

CDR3 in amino acids: CASSLGQINEQFF. Written as DNA, the CDR3 is TGTGCCAGCAGCTTGGGACAGATCAATGAGCAGTTCTTC. The chain uses TRBV7-9 and TRBJ2-1, with 7 bases that match TRBD1. Trimming at V came to 3 bases and at J to 6 bases, leaving 2 bases not matched to a gene. This CDR3 region has 13 residues. CDR1 and CDR2 (germline): SEHNR, FQNEAQ (reference sequence).

The V call is TRBV3-1 (or the pseudogene TRBV3-2), the J call TRBJ1-6, with 7 bases lining up with TRBD1. CDR3 size: 14 residues. V lost 2 bases, J lost 10 bases, and 5 bases stayed unmatched. Germline V lookup: CDR1 LGHDT, CDR2 YNNKEL (reference sequence). CDR3 bases: TGTGCCAGCAGCCAACCTAACAGGGGATCACCCCTCCACTTT. This encodes CASSQPNRGSPLHF.

The V and J genes are TRBV27 and TRBJ2-1; D is perhaps TRBD1 or TRBD2 (6 bases each). The V end lost 5 bases, the J end lost 8 bases, and 19 bases lay between the germline ends. CDR3 length equals 15 residues. The germline gives CDR1 MNHEY, CDR2 SMNVEV (reference sequence). For the CDR3, the DNA is TGTGCCAGCAGTACGCGGGACATCCCCTTTGATGAGCAGTTCTTC. Amino acids: CASSTRDIPFDEQFF.

The genes are TRBV10-1 and TRBJ2-7; 7 bases map to TRBD2. This CDR3 has 14 amino acids. V was pared by 7 bases and J by 5 bases, with 11 bases of the junction left unmatched. Per germline, CDR1 WNHNN and CDR2 SYGVQD (reference sequence). DNA of the CDR3: TGCGCCAGCATGGAGGGGAGGGGCGGCCACGAGCAGTACTTC. It is translated as CASMEGRGGHEQYF.

The chain carries TRBV3-1 (or the pseudogene TRBV3-2) and TRBJ2-3; the D is unclear. The CDR3 totals 15 residues. Trimming cost V 1 base and J 0 bases, with 8 bases left between them. The V gene's germline CDR1 is LGHDT and CDR2 YNNKEL (reference sequence). This chain's CDR3 is CASSQGVTSTDTQYF. CDR3 DNA sequence: TGTGCCAGCAGCCAAGGGGTTACTAGCACAGATACGCAGTATTTT.

V usage is TRBV28 and J usage is TRBJ1-5, with D possibly TRBD1 on 6 matching bases. Germline CDR1 MDHEN, CDR2 SYDVKM. Trimming pared 2 bases from V and 5 bases from J, leaving 19 bases between. The CDR3 spans 17 residues. The chain's CDR3 is CASSLPPEGGADQPQHF. The CDR3 DNA reads TGTGCCAGCAGTTTACCACCCGAGGGGGGGGCCGATCAGCCCCAGCATTTT.

The chain links TRBV19 to TRBJ1-2; D not resolved. CDR3 length equals 12 residues. In germline, CDR1 is LNHDA, CDR2 SQIVND (reference sequence). Between the trimmed V and J ends, which lost 5 bases and 4 bases, there was a span of 8 bases. The CDR3 sequence is CASSAQTYGYTF. The CDR3 DNA sequence: TGTGCCAGTAGTGCACAGACCTATGGCTACACCTTC. The full variable domain, in which reference TRBV19 and TRBJ1-2 provide the parts outside the CDR3, is DGGITQSPKYLFRKEGQNVTLSCEQNLNHDAMYWYRQDPGQGLRLIYYSQIVNDFQKGDIAEGYSVSREKKESFPLTVTSAQKNPTAFYLCASSAQTYGYTFGSGTRLTVV.

The V and J genes are TRBV6-5 and TRBJ2-5; weak D call: TRBD1 (6 bases). This CDR3 contains 14 residues. CDR1 is MNHEY, CDR2 SVGAGI, per germline. The germline V and J ends were trimmed by 8 bases and 5 bases, with 18 bases remaining between them. CDR3: CASGFRGRGETQYF. CDR3 sequence (DNA): TGTGCCAGCGGCTTCAGGGGTAGGGGTGAGACCCAGTACTTC.

The rearrangement uses TRBV5-1 and TRBJ2-1; TRBD1 aligns across 8 bases. Germline CDR1 and CDR2: SGHRS and YFSETQ. This CDR3 is 15 amino acids long. Trimming took 0 bases from V and 8 from J; bases not matched to a gene: 7. The CDR3 DNA follows: TGCGCCAGCAGCTTGGTCGGACAGGGTATCCATGAGCAGTTCTTC. This translates into CASSLVGQGIHEQFF.

The rearrangement uses TRBV29-1 and TRBJ2-5; weak D call: TRBD1 (6 bases). V lost 3 bases to trimming and J lost 4 bases, with 12 bases between them. The CDR3 is made up of 13 amino acids. From germline, CDR1 is SQVTM and CDR2 ANQGSEA. CDR3 region: CSVDRGRGETQYF. The CDR3 nucleotides read TGCAGCGTTGACAGGGGAAGGGGAGAGACCCAGTACTTC.

V is TRBV28 and J is TRBJ2-2, with D uncertain. V was shortened by 10 bases and J by 4 bases, with 13 bases between the two germline ends. The CDR3 is 13 residues long. Germline CDR1 is MDHEN and CDR2 is SYDVKM. CDR3 residues: CAIQRTATGELFF. The CDR3 DNA sequence: TGTGCCATCCAAAGGACCGCCACCGGGGAGCTGTTTTTT.

The J gene is TRBJ1-4, the V gene TRBV4-1; 7 bases align to TRBD1. The V gene's germline CDR1 is MGHRA and CDR2 YSYEKL. J gave up 0 bases and V 0 bases, and 7 bases lay outside the gene matches. The CDR3 is made up of 18 amino acids. The CDR3 is CASSQDGDSLSTNEKLFF. In nucleotides, the CDR3 is TGCGCCAGCAGCCAAGATGGGGACAGTCTCTCAACTAATGAAAAACTGTTTTTT.

The chain has TRBV2 and TRBJ2-2, with 9 positions matching TRBD1. The V segment lost 6 bases and the J segment 2 bases; nucleotides outside the gene matches: 7. Germline V gives CDR1 SNHLY, CDR2 FYNNEI. This CDR3 comprises 16 residues. The CDR3 region is CASSQGQGINTGELFF. DNA for the CDR3: TGTGCCAGCAGCCAAGGACAGGGGATAAACACCGGGGAGCTGTTTTTT.

The rearrangement uses TRBV5-4 and TRBJ2-5, with 12 bases identical to TRBD2. The trim removed 0 bases at V and 4 bases at J, leaving 4 bases unmatched. The germline V gene encodes CDR1 SGHNT and CDR2 YYREEE (reference sequence). The CDR3 has 16 residues. The CDR3 here is CASSLEGTSGLETQYF. In DNA form, the CDR3 reads TGTGCCAGCAGCTTGGAGGGGACTAGCGGGCTAGAGACCCAGTACTTC.

V gene TRBV27 combines with J gene TRBJ1-3, with D perhaps matching TRBD1 (6 bases). V was clipped by 4 bases and J by 0 bases, with 13 bases between them. In germline, CDR1 is MNHEY, CDR2 SMNVEV (reference sequence). CDR3 length equals 16 residues. CDR3 nucleotides: TGTGCCAGCAGTTCGACAGGCCTTAACTCTGGAAACACCATATATTTT. It is translated as CASSSTGLNSGNTIYF.

A single count supports this clone. The chain combines TRBV5-5 with TRBJ1-1, with D uncertain. CDR1 and CDR2 (germline): SGHKS, YYEKEE (reference sequence). This CDR3 comprises 13 residues. V was pared by 2 bases and J by 2 bases, with 7 bases between. The CDR3 loop reads CASSFVRNTEAFF. In DNA form, the CDR3 reads TGTGCCAGCAGCTTCGTCAGAAACACTGAAGCTTTCTTT.

The rearrangement links TRBV11-2 to TRBJ2-1; tentatively, D is TRBD2 (5 bases). Trimming left V 4 bases short and J 2 bases short, with 15 bases between. This CDR3 is built from 16 residues. Germline V gives CDR1 SGHAT, CDR2 FQNNGV. This CDR3 reads CASSSRGSRPYNEQFF. The CDR3 nucleotides are TGTGCCAGCAGCTCCCGAGGGAGCAGACCCTACAATGAGCAGTTCTTC.

The rearrangement uses TRBV4-1 and TRBJ2-6, with a tentative D call TRBD1 (6 bases). CDR3 size: 18 residues. With 0 bases removed from V and 1 base from J, the gap between germline ends came to 13 bases. CDR1 is MGHRA and CDR2 is YSYEKL in the germline V gene. For the CDR3, the DNA is TGCGCCAGCAGCCAAGATCTCGACAGGTCTTCTGGGGCCAACGTCCTGACTTTC. Residues: CASSQDLDRSSGANVLTF.

The V call is TRBV2, the J call TRBJ1-1; TRBD1 matches 7 bases. CDR3 length equals 14 residues. Germline trimming cut 6 bases from V and 3 bases from J; bases unmatched to any gene: 7. Looked up from germline, CDR1 is SNHLY and CDR2 is FYNNEI. The CDR3, as DNA: TGTGCCAGCAGGCTAACAGGGGTGGACACTGAAGCTTTCTTT. Translated: CASRLTGVDTEAFF. Full variable domain (remainder filled in from reference TRBV2 and TRBJ1-1): EPEVTQTPSHQVTQMGQEVILRCVPISNHLYFYWYRQILGQKVEFLVSFYNNEISEKSEIFDDQFSVERPDGSNFTLKIRSTKLEDSAMYFCASRLTGVDTEAFFGQGTRLTVV.

V gene TRBV3-1 (or the pseudogene TRBV3-2) combines with J gene TRBJ2-1, with 8 bases identical to TRBD1. The germline CDR1 and CDR2 sequences are LGHDT and YNNKEL (reference sequence). The V gene end was trimmed by 5 bases and the J gene end by 2 bases; junction bases not matched to a gene: 5. The CDR3 is 15 amino acids. CDR3 nucleotides: TGTGCCAGCAGCGACGGACAGGGACCCTACAATGAGCAGTTCTTC. It translates to CASSDGQGPYNEQFF.

V usage is TRBV19 and J usage is TRBJ2-7; tentatively, D is TRBD1 (6 bases). Germline CDR1 reads LNHDA; CDR2 reads SQIVND (reference sequence). V lost 0 bases and J 3 bases, leaving 15 bases between the germline ends. This CDR3 comprises 16 residues. CDR3 in amino acids: CASSIDGGRGGYEQYF. As DNA, the CDR3 is TGTGCCAGTAGTATAGATGGGGGACGAGGGGGCTACGAGCAGTACTTC.

This chain uses TRBV15 with TRBJ2-7, with D possibly TRBD2 on 5 matching bases. V lost 0 bases and J lost 6, with 12 bases in between. Germline assignment: CDR1 LNHNV and CDR2 YYDKDF (reference sequence). The CDR3 is 14 amino acids. CDR3 nucleotide sequence: TGTGCCACCAGCAGAGATGGAGGAAGTACCGAGCAGTACTTC. Its protein is CATSRDGGSTEQYF.

J is TRBJ1-3 and V is TRBV5-1; 9 bases align to TRBD1. CDR1 is SGHRS and CDR2 is YFSETQ in the germline V gene. The CDR3 length is 16 residues. The ends lost 4 bases at V and 0 bases at J; junction bases unmatched: 5. In nucleotides, the CDR3 is TGCGCCAGCAGCGGAGGACAGGGGAGCTCTGGAAACACCATATATTTT. Amino acids: CASSGGQGSSGNTIYF.

The chain couples TRBV27 to TRBJ2-6; TRBD1 agrees at 10 bases. The CDR3 extends over 17 amino acids. CDR1 is MNHEY and CDR2 is SMNVEV in the germline V gene (reference sequence). V shed 6 bases, J shed 3 bases, and the junction held 8 bases outside the gene matches. This CDR3 reads CASRPGQGIRGANVLTF. CDR3 sequence (DNA): TGTGCCAGCAGACCGGGACAGGGGATTCGTGGGGCCAACGTCCTGACTTTC.

The V gene is TRBV18, the J gene TRBJ2-1; D perhaps matches TRBD1 (5 bases). The ends were cut back, 3 bases at V and 5 bases at J, with 8 bases in the middle. The CDR3 length is 13 residues. Germline CDR1 and CDR2: KGHSH and LQKENI. CDR3 DNA: TGTGCCAGCTCACCCCACAGGAACAATGAGCAGTTCTTC. Amino acid sequence: CASSPHRNNEQFF.